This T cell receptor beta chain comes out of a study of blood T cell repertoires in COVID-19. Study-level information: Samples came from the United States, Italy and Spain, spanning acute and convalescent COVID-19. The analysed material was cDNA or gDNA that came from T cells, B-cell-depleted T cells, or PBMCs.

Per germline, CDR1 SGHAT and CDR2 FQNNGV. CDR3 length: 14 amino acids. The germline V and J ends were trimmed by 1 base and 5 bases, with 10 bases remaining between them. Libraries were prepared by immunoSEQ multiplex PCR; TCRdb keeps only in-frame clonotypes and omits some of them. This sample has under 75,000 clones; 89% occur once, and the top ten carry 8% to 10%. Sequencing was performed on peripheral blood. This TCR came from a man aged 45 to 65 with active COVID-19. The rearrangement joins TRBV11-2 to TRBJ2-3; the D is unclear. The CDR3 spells CASSLGISLDTQYF. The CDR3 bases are TGTGCCAGCAGCTTAGGTATCAGTTTAGATACGCAGTATTTT.